This entry describes one T cell receptor beta chain. No antigen is known for it. The entry originates in a study of shared clonotypes between healthy human individuals. Turning to the study itself: Those who served as donors were a couple of women and three men between the ages of 18 and 49.

A split of CD4+ cells into CD45RA+ naive and CD45RA-negative memory subsets was performed. Data came from immunoSEQ multiplex PCR; TCRdb stores just in-frame clones and leaves some out. The table has some 1,100,000 clones, roughly 74% seen once. Looked up from germline, CDR1 is MDHEN and CDR2 is SYDVKM. The CDR3 runs 12 residues. The V end was cut by 8 bases, the J end by 8 bases, with 15 bases between. Study-level results: Donor clonotype sharing was expected to depend on sequencing depth.

The chain combines TRBV28 with TRBJ1-1; D gene uncertain. The sample consisted of memory CD4+ T cells from PBMCs. Documented subset: CD45RA-negative fraction. This clonotype was obtained from a man younger than 35 in good health. Some clones in this sample may be carry-over from other donors' samples. The DNA of the CDR3 is TGTGCCAGCGGAAAATTGGGCAGCGAAGCTTTCTTT. It specifies CASGKLGSEAFF.